This entry is about one T cell receptor (beta chain). Its antigen remains unknown. This sample is drawn from a study of OX40 agonist ivuxolimab in advanced cancers. At the level of the study: Recorded diagnoses for dose-escalation patients were hepatocellular carcinoma, melanoma, renal cell or head and neck cancer. Partial responses were recorded for three patients, including one with hepatocellular carcinoma and two with cutaneous melanoma. General study points: Antigen specificity was not determined for the expanded peripheral T cells.

The repertoire was sequenced with immunoSEQ multiplex PCR; TCRdb's copy has only in-frame clones and lacks some. The repertoire consists of under 20,000 clones, with 80% to 90% occurring once and the leading ten covering around 20%. The V end lost 1 base, the J end lost 9 bases, and 13 bases lay between the germline ends. The CDR3 contains 14 residues. Germline values: CDR1 MNHNS, CDR2 SASEGT. A history of autoimmune disease or systemic immunosuppression excluded patients. J is TRBJ2-4 and V is TRBV6-1, with D perhaps assigned TRBD1 or TRBD2 (5 bases each). The sequences come from CD4+ or CD8+ T cells sorted from blood, collected in a trial of the OX40 agonist ivuxolimab. This TCR came from an adult with an advanced solid tumor such as melanoma, head and neck, liver or kidney cancer. As DNA, the CDR3 is TGTGCCAGCAGTGAAGTGGGGGAAATCGGCATTCAGTACTTC. Translated: CASSEVGEIGIQYF.